The 28 T cell receptor beta chains reported below all come from one sample, sequenced in a study of blood T cell repertoires in COVID-19. Sequenced by immunoSEQ multiplex PCR; TCRdb stores in-frame clones only, minus some. The sample includes some 97,000 clones, approximately 86% of them seen just once. The specimen sequenced was peripheral blood. The receptors derive from a human donor in a cohort sampled during active COVID-19.

J is TRBJ1-2 and V is TRBV7-2, with D possibly TRBD1 on 6 matching bases. Looked up from germline, CDR1 is SGHTA and CDR2 is FQGNSA. The CDR3 spans 14 residues. V shed 1 base and J shed 8 bases, with 14 bases lying between them. Here the CDR3 reads CASSLEGGIGGYTF. CDR3 nucleotide sequence: TGTGCCAGCAGCTTAGAAGGGGGAATTGGGGGCTACACCTTC.

The chain recombines TRBV6-6 with TRBJ1-1; D not resolved. V was clipped by 6 bases and J by 0 bases, with 14 bases between them. The CDR3 consists of 15 residues. Per germline, CDR1 MNHNY and CDR2 SVGAGI (reference sequence). This CDR3 is CASSSPAGMNTEAFF. As DNA, the CDR3 is TGTGCCAGCAGCTCTCCTGCGGGAATGAACACTGAAGCTTTCTTT.

The chain joins TRBV6-5 to TRBJ2-5; a possible D gene is TRBD1 (6 bases). CDR1 is MNHEY, CDR2 SVGAGI, per germline. Trimming stripped 5 bases from V and 3 bases from J, with 16 bases between. The CDR3 totals 15 residues. The CDR3 here is CASSRWTAKKETQYF. CDR3 coding DNA: TGTGCCAGCAGTCGCTGGACAGCAAAGAAAGAGACCCAGTACTTC.

For the CDR3, the DNA is TGTGCCAGCAGTAACACAGGGGGGGGAGGAAAACTGTTTTTT. Its translation: CASSNTGGGGKLFF. This chain links TRBV28 with TRBJ1-4; 8 bases fit TRBD1. CDR3 size: 14 residues. V was pared by 5 bases and J by 10 bases, with 9 bases of the junction left unmatched. Germline V lookup: CDR1 MDHEN, CDR2 SYDVKM.

This clone was detected only once. The rearrangement links TRBV28 to TRBJ2-7; the match to TRBD1 covers 7 bases. V shed 5 bases and J 4 bases; nucleotides not matched to a gene: 8. The CDR3 consists of 14 residues. Germline V gene data show CDR1 as MDHEN and CDR2 as SYDVKM. The CDR3 is CASSPAGTAYEQYF. Here the CDR3 DNA reads TGTGCCAGCAGTCCTGCCGGGACAGCGTACGAGCAGTACTTC.

The CDR3 DNA follows: TGTGCCATCAGGTCGAGGGCGGAAAGCACAGATACGCAGTATTTT. This encodes CAIRSRAESTDTQYF. V usage is TRBV10-3 and J usage is TRBJ2-3; perhaps TRBD2 as D (5 bases). The CDR3 extends over 15 amino acids. With 6 bases removed from V and 0 bases from J, the gap between germline ends came to 13 bases. Germline V lookup: CDR1 ENHRY, CDR2 SYGVKD.

The chain has TRBV19 and TRBJ2-6; 10 nucleotides line up with TRBD1. The J segment lost 1 base and the V segment lost 4 bases, leaving 7 bases of the junction unmatched. The CDR3 covers 18 residues. Germline CDR1 reads LNHDA; CDR2 reads SQIVND (reference sequence). CDR3 DNA sequence: TGTGCCAGTAGTACCGGGACAGGGGTAGGGTCTGGGGCCAACGTCCTGACTTTC. Protein sequence: CASSTGTGVGSGANVLTF.

The CDR3 sequence: CASTSPGTGYEKLFF. The CDR3 coding sequence is TGTGCCAGCACCTCCCCCGGGACAGGGTATGAAAAACTGTTTTTT. This chain joins TRBV7-2 and TRBJ1-4, with 9 bases that match TRBD1. The V segment lost 7 bases and the J segment 6 bases; nucleotides outside the gene matches: 9. The CDR3 totals 15 residues. The germline gives CDR1 SGHTA, CDR2 FQGNSA. Together with reference TRBV7-2 and TRBJ1-4, the CDR3 gives the full variable domain: GAGVSQSPSNKVTEKGKDVELRCDPISGHTALYWYRQSLGQGLEFLIYFQGNSAPDKSGLPSDRFSAERTGGSVSTLTIQRTQQEDSAVYLCASTSPGTGYEKLFFGSGTQLSVL.

This chain connects TRBV3-1 (or the pseudogene TRBV3-2) to TRBJ2-1; D possibly corresponds to TRBD2 (6 bases). The CDR3 consists of 13 residues. Per the germline V gene, CDR1 is LGHDT and CDR2 is YNNKEL (reference sequence). Trimming stripped 6 bases from V and 5 bases from J, with 11 bases between. The CDR3 nucleotides read TGTGCCAGCAGTGCTAGCGTCGACAATGAGCAGTTCTTC. Translated, it gives CASSASVDNEQFF.

V usage is TRBV28 and J usage is TRBJ1-6, with a possible D match to TRBD1 (5 bases). Per the germline V gene, CDR1 is MDHEN and CDR2 is SYDVKM. The CDR3 is 16 residues long. Trimming left V 5 bases short and J 9 bases short, with 20 bases between. The CDR3 spells CASSPTPAGAGSPLHF. In nucleotides, the CDR3 is TGTGCCAGCAGTCCGACCCCCGCTGGGGCAGGTTCACCCCTCCACTTT.

This clone appeared a few times. The chain combines TRBV7-6 with TRBJ1-3; 8 nucleotides line up with TRBD1. V trimming: 5 bases; J trimming: 0 bases; junction bases outside the gene matches: 9. Germline CDR1 SGHVS, CDR2 FNYEAQ. The CDR3 runs 17 residues. This chain's CDR3 is CASSPWTGTTSGNTIYF. The CDR3 bases are TGTGCCAGCAGCCCGTGGACAGGGACAACCTCTGGAAACACCATATATTTT. Full variable domain (remainder filled in from reference TRBV7-6 and TRBJ1-3): GAGVSQSPRYKVTKRGQDVALRCDPISGHVSLYWYRQALGQGPEFLTYFNYEAQQDKSGLPNDRFSAERPEGSISTLTIQRTEQRDSAMYRCASSPWTGTTSGNTIYFGEGSWLTVV.

The chain joins TRBV6-5 to TRBJ2-3, with 8 positions matching TRBD1. The V and J ends lost 6 bases and 3 bases, in that order; junction bases with no gene match: 8. This CDR3 region has 15 residues. Germline-derived CDR1 and CDR2 are MNHEY and SVGAGI. CDR3 in amino acids: CASSFGQGRTDTQYF. The CDR3 DNA reads as TGTGCCAGCAGCTTCGGACAGGGTAGAACAGATACGCAGTATTTT.

This rearrangement joins TRBV15 to TRBJ2-5, with 11 bases fitting TRBD2. The V gene end was trimmed by 4 bases and the J gene end by 2 bases; junction bases not matched to a gene: 3. CDR1 and CDR2 from the germline V gene are LNHNV and YYDKDF (reference sequence). This CDR3 contains 15 residues. The CDR3 coding sequence is TGTGCCACCAGCACCCGACTAGCGGGGCAAGAGACCCAGTACTTC. Amino acids: CATSTRLAGQETQYF.

The CDR3 spells CASSGHRDSSTNEQFF. In DNA, the CDR3 is TGTGCCAGCAGTGGACACCGGGACTCAAGTACCAATGAGCAGTTCTTC. This chain links TRBV28 with TRBJ2-1, with TRBD2 as a possible D gene (6 bases). The CDR3 sequence is 16 residues long. V lost 5 bases to trimming and J lost 6 bases, with 20 bases between them. Per the germline V gene, CDR1 is MDHEN and CDR2 is SYDVKM.

The rearrangement links TRBV24-1 to TRBJ2-3; D gene ambiguous. The germline V gene encodes CDR1 KGHDR and CDR2 SFDVKD. This CDR3 comprises 12 residues. Deletions cut 9 bases from V and 0 bases from J, with 6 bases between. CDR3 in amino acids: CATGSSTDTQYF. For the CDR3, the DNA is TGTGCCACCGGCAGTAGCACAGATACGCAGTATTTT.

The V gene is TRBV21-1, the J gene TRBJ2-5; the D call of TRBD1 is as the table states it, not checked on the DNA. TRBV21-1 is tagged as a pseudogene. The CDR3 runs to 14 residues. The DNA for the CDR3 is TGTGCCAGCAGCAACGGACAGGGGGAAGAGACCCAGTACTTC. It is translated as CASSNGQGEETQYF.

The chain is built from TRBV23-1 and TRBJ1-6, with 8 bases aligning to TRBD1. TRBV23-1 has ORF status, its function being uncertain. V shed 2 bases, J shed 8 bases, and the junction held 11 bases outside the gene matches. This CDR3 is 17 amino acids long. The CDR3: CASSQTSTGGRDSPLHF. Here the CDR3 DNA reads TGCGCCAGCAGTCAAACCTCCACAGGGGGAAGAGATTCACCCCTCCACTTT.

The rearrangement joins TRBV5-1 to TRBJ2-1; D not certain. Germline V gene lookup returns CDR1 SGHRS and CDR2 YFSETQ. The CDR3 runs 12 residues. V was clipped by 1 base and J by 10 bases, with 9 bases between them. CDR3 sequence: CASSLTVLEQFF. The CDR3 region has the DNA TGCGCCAGCAGCTTGACGGTATTAGAGCAGTTCTTC. The full variable domain, rest sourced from reference TRBV5-1 and TRBJ2-1, is KAGVTQTPRYLIKTRGQQVTLSCSPISGHRSVSWYQQTPGQGLQFLFEYFSETQRNKGNFPGRFSGRQFSNSRSEMNVSTLELGDSALYLCASSLTVLEQFFGPGTRLTVL.

V is TRBV5-4 and J is TRBJ2-1, with 10 bases matching TRBD2. Germline V gene sequence: CDR1 SGHNT, CDR2 YYREEE (reference sequence). J was trimmed by 8 bases and V by 3 bases; bases with no gene match: 11. This CDR3 has 16 residues. CDR3 DNA: TGTGCCAGCAGCTCCCGTTCTAGCGGGAGTGTCGATGAGCAGTTCTTC. As protein: CASSSRSSGSVDEQFF.

In its sample, this clone was seen once. V is TRBV7-6 and J is TRBJ2-1; no clear D gene. From germline, CDR1 is SGHVS and CDR2 FNYEAQ. The CDR3 spans 18 residues. Trimming shortened V by 1 base and J by 4 bases, and 20 bases separated the two germline ends. The CDR3 here is CASSLVGSGSKIYNEQFF. The CDR3 DNA reads as TGTGCCAGCAGCTTAGTGGGTTCGGGTTCGAAGATTTACAATGAGCAGTTCTTC.

The CDR3 here is CASSQTRNEQFF. For the CDR3, the DNA is TGTGCCAGCAGCCAGACAAGAAATGAGCAGTTCTTC. V usage is TRBV11-1 and J usage is TRBJ2-1; D gene ambiguous. The ends were cut back, 5 bases at V and 7 bases at J, with 9 bases in the middle. The germline V gene encodes CDR1 SGHAT and CDR2 FQDESV (reference sequence). The CDR3 has 12 amino acids.

This chain connects TRBV18 to TRBJ2-5; 8 bases map to TRBD2. Germline assignment: CDR1 KGHSH and CDR2 LQKENI. The V and J ends lost 4 bases and 5 bases, in that order; junction bases with no gene match: 12. The CDR3 is made up of 16 amino acids. The CDR3 region has the DNA TGTGCCAGCTCACGCGACAGGTCGGGACTAGTGGAGACCCAGTACTTC. This gives the protein CASSRDRSGLVETQYF. Looking up the rest from reference TRBV18 and TRBJ2-5 gives the full variable domain: NAGVMQNPRHLVRRRGQEARLRCSPMKGHSHVYWYRQLPEEGLKFMVYLQKENIIDESGMPKERFSAEFPKEGPSILRIQQVVRGDSAAYFCASSRDRSGLVETQYFGPGTRLLVL.

This rearrangement joins TRBV28 to TRBJ1-1, with 7 positions matching TRBD1. J gave up 7 bases and V 6 bases, and 8 bases lay outside the gene matches. This CDR3 spans 13 amino acids. Germline loops: CDR1 MDHEN, CDR2 SYDVKM. The CDR3 DNA is TGTGCCAGCAGCCTGACAGGGAAGGTTGAAGCTTTCTTT. Encoded protein: CASSLTGKVEAFF.

This rearrangement joins TRBV27 to TRBJ1-6; no clear D gene. CDR1 and CDR2 from the germline V gene are MNHEY and SMNVEV (reference sequence). The CDR3 spans 15 residues. V was cut by 3 bases and J by 0 bases, with 6 bases left in between. CDR3 sequence (DNA): TGTGCCAGCAGTTTTATGAGCTCCTATAATTCACCCCTCCACTTT. This codes for CASSFMSSYNSPLHF.

The chain recombines TRBV27 with TRBJ2-3, with 15 bases aligning to TRBD2. Germline CDR1 MNHEY, CDR2 SMNVEV (reference sequence). Trimming at V came to 5 bases and at J to 1 base, leaving 13 bases not matched to a gene. The CDR3 sequence is 20 residues long. CDR3 DNA sequence: TGTGCCAGCAGTCCCCTGGGACTAGCGGGAGGTAATATTGGCACAGATACGCAGTATTTT. Translating gives CASSPLGLAGGNIGTDTQYF.

The chain couples TRBV7-8 to TRBJ1-1; 7 nucleotides line up with TRBD1. The length of the CDR3 is 16 residues. V gave up 4 bases and J gave up 3 bases; unmatched junction bases: 11. The V gene's germline CDR1 is SGHVS and CDR2 FQNEAQ. CDR3: CASSSPRGQGDTEAFF. CDR3 nucleotide sequence: TGTGCCAGCAGCTCCCCCCGGGGCCAGGGGGACACTGAAGCTTTCTTT.

The chain combines TRBV5-1 with TRBJ1-3; 8 bases are a match to TRBD1. This CDR3 comprises 15 residues. Germline V lookup: CDR1 SGHRS, CDR2 YFSETQ. V shed 3 bases, J shed 0 bases, and the junction held 2 bases outside the gene matches. The CDR3 DNA follows: TGCGCCAGCAGCTACAGGGGGAGCTCTGGAAACACCATATATTTT. It is translated as CASSYRGSSGNTIYF.

The rearrangement links TRBV30 to TRBJ2-7, with 8 nucleotides matching TRBD2. Germline V lookup: CDR1 GTSNPN, CDR2 SVGIG (reference sequence). This CDR3 has 13 residues. Germline trimming cut 0 bases from V and 4 bases from J; bases unmatched to any gene: 2. CDR3 sequence (DNA): TGTGCCTGGAGTGTCGGGAGGGGTTACGAGCAGTACTTC. The encoded protein is CAWSVGRGYEQYF.